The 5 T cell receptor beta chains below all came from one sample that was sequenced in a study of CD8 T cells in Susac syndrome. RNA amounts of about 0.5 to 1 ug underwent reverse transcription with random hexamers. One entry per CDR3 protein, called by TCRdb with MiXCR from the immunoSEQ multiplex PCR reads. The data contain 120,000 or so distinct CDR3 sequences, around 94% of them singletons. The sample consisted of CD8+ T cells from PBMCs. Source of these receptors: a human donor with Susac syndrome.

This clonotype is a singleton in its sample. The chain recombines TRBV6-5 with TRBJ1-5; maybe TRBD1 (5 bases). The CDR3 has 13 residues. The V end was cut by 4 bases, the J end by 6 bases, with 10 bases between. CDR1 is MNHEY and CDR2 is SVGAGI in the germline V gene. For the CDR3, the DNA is TGTGCCAGCAGTTCCTCGGGGACTCAGCCCCAGCATTTT. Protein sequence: CASSSSGTQPQHF.

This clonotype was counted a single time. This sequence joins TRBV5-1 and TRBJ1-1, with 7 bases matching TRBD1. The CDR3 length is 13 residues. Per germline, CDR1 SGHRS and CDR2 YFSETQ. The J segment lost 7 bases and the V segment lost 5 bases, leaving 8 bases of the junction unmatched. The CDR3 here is CASRNGTALEAFF. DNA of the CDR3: TGCGCCAGCAGAAACGGGACAGCTCTTGAAGCTTTCTTT.

The CDR3 coding sequence is TGTGCCAGCAGCTTATCCGGGACTAGTTATAACACCGGGGAGCTGTTTTTT. This translates into CASSLSGTSYNTGELFF. The rearrangement uses TRBV7-9 and TRBJ2-2, with TRBD2 matching 8 bases. The CDR3 consists of 17 residues. Trimming cost V 2 bases and J 2 bases; bases outside gene matches: 7. Germline CDR1 and CDR2: SEHNR and FQNEAQ (reference sequence).

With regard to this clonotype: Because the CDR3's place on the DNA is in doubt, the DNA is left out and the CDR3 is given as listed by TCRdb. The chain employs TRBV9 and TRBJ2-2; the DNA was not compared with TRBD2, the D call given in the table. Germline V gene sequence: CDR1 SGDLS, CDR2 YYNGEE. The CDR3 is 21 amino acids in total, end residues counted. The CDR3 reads CASSLRTSGGRTRRTPGSCFF.

The CDR3 loop reads CSVRLAGAPGDTQYF. The CDR3, as DNA: TGCAGCGTCCGACTAGCGGGGGCCCCGGGAGATACGCAGTATTTT. This chain links TRBV29-1 with TRBJ2-3; 12 bases are shared with TRBD2. Germline assignment: CDR1 SQVTM and CDR2 ANQGSEA. The junction had 9 bases not matched to a gene; V was cut back by 6 bases and J by 5 bases. The CDR3 spans 15 residues.